The rows below give T cell receptor beta chains drawn from one sample of a study of naive and memory T cell subsets. TCRdb called the UMI-ligation and nested PCR reads again in MiXCR, with one record for every CDR3 protein. Among about 35,000 distinct CDR3 sequences listed, about an eighth were seen once. The specimen sequenced was effector memory CD4+ T cells from blood. The receptors were sampled from a human donor in good health. CDR3s include the opening cysteine and the closing phenylalanine or tryptophan.

J: TRBJ2-1
V: TRBV4-1
CDR3: CASSQGSGPGPYNEQFF

J: TRBJ1-5
V: TRBV6-2/TRBV6-3
CDR3: CASSPWDRVNQPQHF

J: TRBJ2-1
V: TRBV12-3/TRBV12-4
CDR3: CASSPPGTGPYNEQFF

J: TRBJ2-3
V: TRBV10-3
CDR3: CAISDPSDGGGTDTQYF

J: TRBJ2-3
V: TRBV3-1
CDR3: CASSQGLAGGTDTQYF

J: TRBJ2-3
V: TRBV7-8
CDR3: CASSPRGDPSTDTQYF

J: TRBJ2-7
V: TRBV29-1
CDR3: CSVENPQGYEQYF

J: TRBJ2-1
V: TRBV7-2
CDR3: CASTDDSGRLGNEQFF

J: TRBJ1-5
V: TRBV6-5
CDR3: CASSSLRGGNQPQHF

J: TRBJ2-7
V: TRBV20-1
CDR3: CSALRGLAGSSYEQYF

J: TRBJ2-7
V: TRBV20-1
CDR3: CSARDHRGTYEQYF

J: TRBJ1-2
V: TRBV5-1
CDR3: CASSLDAWASNYGYTF

J: TRBJ2-2
V: TRBV18
CDR3: CASSYSLIAGVYDTGELFF

J: TRBJ2-7
V: TRBV28
CDR3: CASGIPGQGSVRREQYF

J: TRBJ2-1
V: TRBV29-1
CDR3: CSVTQTGAKRQFF

J: TRBJ2-1
V: TRBV20-1
CDR3: CSARDPQGVSREQFF

J: TRBJ1-5
V: TRBV4-3
CDR3: CASSQDVGKSNTAQHF

J: TRBJ2-5
V: TRBV20-1
CDR3: CSARGTFLRETQYF

J: TRBJ2-4
V: TRBV2
CDR3: CASGIAGGPRNIQYF

J: TRBJ1-2
V: TRBV2
CDR3: CASIDSRMSGYTF

J: TRBJ2-1
V: TRBV20-1
CDR3: CSASQPGGNEQFF

J: TRBJ2-5
V: TRBV20-1
CDR3: CSAFLQGAGETQYF

J: TRBJ1-4
V: TRBV10-3
CDR3: CATKPFFNEKLFF

J: TRBJ1-4
V: TRBV11-2
CDR3: CASSWQGYNEKLFF

J: TRBJ2-1
V: TRBV7-2
CDR3: CASSPGVPLIYNEQFF

J: TRBJ2-1
V: TRBV7-6
CDR3: CASSPGLSYNEQFF

J: TRBJ2-1
V: TRBV10-3
CDR3: CAITVGLAGVGEQFF

J: TRBJ1-1
V: TRBV10-3
CDR3: CAISDKGANTEAFF

J: TRBJ1-5
V: TRBV28
CDR3: CASSVRARSQHF

J: TRBJ1-1
V: TRBV12-3/TRBV12-4
CDR3: CASSPSLTEAFF

J: TRBJ1-5
V: TRBV20-1
CDR3: CSATGTGGLNQPQHF

J: TRBJ1-3
V: TRBV5-1
CDR3: CASKDQASGNTIYF

J: TRBJ2-1
V: TRBV7-2
CDR3: CASSVLGLEQFF

J: TRBJ2-2
V: TRBV7-2
CDR3: CASSPPRTGPTGELFF

J: TRBJ1-2
V: TRBV19
CDR3: CASRMTGSISGYTF

J: TRBJ2-7
V: TRBV29-1
CDR3: CSVRWAANPYEQYF

J: TRBJ1-1
V: TRBV7-2
CDR3: CASSTQGASEAFF

J: TRBJ2-6
V: TRBV3-1
CDR3: CASSPGVGQGSGANVLTF

J: TRBJ1-2
V: TRBV30
CDR3: CAYHRDRALKAGYTF

J: TRBJ2-5
V: TRBV20-1
CDR3: CSATNSFERETQYF

J: TRBJ1-6
V: TRBV5-1
CDR3: CASSGTADGAPLHF

J: TRBJ2-5
V: TRBV29-1
CDR3: CSGGDETQYF

J: TRBJ1-2
V: TRBV20-1
CDR3: CRPGQGGDGYTF

J: TRBJ2-1
V: TRBV20-1
CDR3: CSATFGGNSYNEQFF

J: TRBJ1-5
V: TRBV20-1
CDR3: CSAGVQPQHF

J: TRBJ2-1
V: TRBV12-3/TRBV12-4
CDR3: CASRPSSGRAYNEQFF